The clone carrying this TCR beta chain was seen more than once but under ten times. Its antigen remains unknown. This specimen comes from a study of CD4 T cells in relation to SARS-CoV-2 and coronaviruses. Study details: TCR beta CDR3s were sequenced after approximately nine-day antigen culture of PBMCs. The negative reference was HIV-1 Nef peptide pool or peptide-free culture.

The protocol was immunoSEQ multiplex PCR, while the TCRdb copy is restricted to in-frame clones and leaves out a portion. Among 20,000 to 25,000 clones, over 60% were seen once, and the ten largest hold roughly 17%. The unexposed donors gave CD4+ T cells in about 2011-2018, prior to COVID-19. Isolation of CD4+ T cells took place after about 10 days in culture. This receptor was identified in a human donor in good health. Sequenced: CD4+ T cells from PBMCs, cultured in vitro.

CDR3 in amino acids: CASSIGRVNTEAFF. CDR3 DNA: TGTGCCAGTAGTATCGGCAGGGTGAACACTGAAGCTTTCTTT. This chain links TRBV19 with TRBJ1-1; D possibly corresponds to TRBD1 (5 bases). From germline, CDR1 is LNHDA and CDR2 SQIVND (reference sequence). With 3 bases removed from V and 0 bases from J, the gap between germline ends came to 8 bases. The CDR3 length is 14 residues.